Presented here are 13 T cell receptor beta chains from one specimen sequenced in a study of shared clonotypes between healthy human individuals. Naive CD8 isolation took CD45RO-negative cells positively selected for CCR7 and excluded terminally differentiated effector memory CD45RA+ cells. Sequenced by immunoSEQ multiplex PCR; TCRdb stores in-frame clones only, minus some. The sample consists of approximately 2,000,000 clones, over 85% of them appearing once. The sequenced sample consisted of naive CD8+ T cells from PBMCs. These receptors originate from a man aged 18 to 30 in good health. Some clones in this sample may be carry-over from other donors' samples.

The chain uses TRBV6-5 and TRBJ2-3; D not certain. Trimming stripped 6 bases from V and 6 bases from J, with 10 bases between. This CDR3 has 12 residues. Germline-derived CDR1 and CDR2 are MNHEY and SVGAGI. This CDR3 is CASRTASDTQYF. CDR3 sequence (DNA): TGTGCCAGCAGGACCGCCTCGGATACGCAGTATTTT.

The V call is TRBV5-1, the J call TRBJ2-5; D not certain. V gave up 6 bases and J gave up 2 bases, with 20 bases separating them. From germline, CDR1 is SGHRS and CDR2 YFSETQ. The CDR3 spans 16 residues. CDR3 nucleotides: TGCGCCAGCACAGTTCCCACGGTTGGACGGCAAGAGACCCAGTACTTC. Protein product: CASTVPTVGRQETQYF.

The V and J genes are TRBV7-2 and TRBJ2-1; a possible D gene is TRBD1 (6 bases). The CDR3 length is 15 residues. Trimming left V 4 bases short and J 5 bases short, with 15 bases between. Germline V gene sequence: CDR1 SGHTA, CDR2 FQGNSA. CDR3 loop: CASSSTGFKDNEQFF. The CDR3 DNA is TGTGCCAGCAGCTCGACAGGCTTCAAGGACAATGAGCAGTTCTTC.

The count of this clone is one. V is TRBV4-2 and J is TRBJ2-7, with D possibly TRBD2 on 6 matching bases. The CDR3 length is 19 residues. With 0 bases removed from V and 6 bases from J, the gap between germline ends came to 27 bases. Looked up from germline, CDR1 is LGHNA and CDR2 is YNFKEQ. CDR3 DNA sequence: TGTGCCAGCAGCCAAGATTCGGGGATGGGGATGGGCGACGGGGGCGAGCAGTACTTC. This encodes CASSQDSGMGMGDGGEQYF.

The CDR3 nucleotides are TGTGCCAGCAGCTTAGATCTCAGGTGGTCGGGGGAGACCCAGTACTTC. It codes for CASSLDLRWSGETQYF. The rearrangement joins TRBV11-1 to TRBJ2-5; possible D gene TRBD2, 5 bases. The germline V and J ends were trimmed by 1 base and 5 bases, with 17 bases remaining between them. This CDR3 is 16 amino acids long. The germline gives CDR1 SGHAT, CDR2 FQDESV (reference sequence).

The chain couples TRBV11-2 to TRBJ2-7; D uncertain. This CDR3 has 11 amino acids. Trimming removed 5 bases from V and 6 bases from J, with 8 bases in between. Germline CDR1 SGHAT, CDR2 FQNNGV. DNA of the CDR3: TGTGCCAGCAGCCGATTCGGCGAGCAGTACTTC. Its protein is CASSRFGEQYF.

The J gene is TRBJ2-7, the V gene TRBV28, with 10 bases lining up with TRBD1. Losses at the gene ends were 4 bases for V and 5 bases for J; bases not matched to a gene: 8. Germline V gives CDR1 MDHEN, CDR2 SYDVKM. This CDR3 region has 15 residues. The CDR3 nucleotides read TGTGCCAGCAGTTACCGGGACAGGGGTTACGACGAGCAGTACTTC. Its protein is CASSYRDRGYDEQYF.

DNA of the CDR3: TGTGCCAGCAGTTATCGGACTAGCGGGGGCAGCTCCTACAATGAGCAGTTCTTC. As protein: CASSYRTSGGSSYNEQFF. The chain recombines TRBV14 with TRBJ2-1; 13 bases are shared with TRBD2. Germline lookup yields CDR1 SGHDN and CDR2 FVKESK. Trimming cost V 6 bases and J 0 bases; bases outside gene matches: 8. The CDR3 is made up of 18 amino acids.

This chain joins TRBV30 and TRBJ2-7, with D uncertain. V was shortened by 0 bases and J by 1 base, with 10 bases between the two germline ends. CDR3 length: 14 residues. Germline lookup yields CDR1 GTSNPN and CDR2 SVGIG (reference sequence). CDR3 DNA: TGTGCCTGGAGTGTACGCTGGGGATCCTACGAGCAGTACTTC. This translates into CAWSVRWGSYEQYF.

This clone was detected once. V and J are TRBV11-2 and TRBJ1-3; D is possibly TRBD1 (5 bases). Germline assignment: CDR1 SGHAT and CDR2 FQNNGV. CDR3 length: 15 residues. Between the trimmed V and J ends, which lost 2 bases and 1 base, there was a span of 9 bases. CDR3 residues: CASSLSRVSGNTIYF. CDR3 DNA: TGTGCCAGCAGCTTATCCAGGGTATCTGGAAACACCATATATTTT.

V usage is TRBV14 and J usage is TRBJ2-7, with TRBD2 identical over 13 bases. The CDR3 is 15 amino acids. Germline V lookup: CDR1 SGHDN, CDR2 FVKESK. V lost 2 bases and J lost 5; bases outside the gene matches: 3. Written as DNA, the CDR3 is TGTGCCAGCAGCCAACGGACTAGCGGGAGCCACGAGCAGTACTTC. Translation: CASSQRTSGSHEQYF.

The V and J genes are TRBV5-6 and TRBJ2-2, with D possibly matching TRBD1 (6 bases). The CDR3 contains 15 residues. Germline assignment: CDR1 SGHDT and CDR2 YYEEEE. Trimming shortened V by 1 base and J by 6 bases, and 13 bases separated the two germline ends. The CDR3 sequence is CASSLFEGVAGELFF. In nucleotides, the CDR3 is TGTGCCAGCAGCTTGTTCGAGGGGGTGGCCGGGGAGCTGTTTTTT.

The rearrangement joins TRBV5-1 to TRBJ2-2; D may be TRBD2 (6 bases). CDR1 is SGHRS, CDR2 YFSETQ, per germline. Trimming took off 1 base at V and 2 bases at J, with 12 bases between the two ends. The CDR3 is 16 residues long. The DNA for the CDR3 is TGCGCCAGCAGCTTGTCCAGGACTACAAACACCGGGGAGCTGTTTTTT. Translated: CASSLSRTTNTGELFF.